The rows below give T cell receptor beta chains drawn from one sample of a study of post-analysis software for immune sequencing data. TCRdb ran MiXCR on the PCR reads and lists one entry per CDR3 protein. This table holds 750,000 to 900,000 distinct CDR3 sequences, under 60% found once. The sequenced material came from blood. The receptors were gathered from a girl between 5 and 17 years old with multiple sclerosis. The conserved cysteine and the conserved F or W are not part of the CDR3 here.

j_call	v_call	cdr3_aa
TRBJ2-3	TRBV29-1	SVDGQGLKREVGTDTQY
TRBJ2-1	TRBV11-1	ASREAYNEQF
TRBJ2-3	TRBV7-2	ASRTDRGRTDTQY
-	TRBV9	ASSAGTWDEQY
TRBJ2-2	TRBV15	ATSVFTGELF
TRBJ2-3	TRBV9	ASSGRTSASTDTQY
TRBJ2-1	TRBV4-3	ASSQDSEVKF
TRBJ2-5	TRBV7-2	ASSTPRRGVETQY
TRBJ2-3	TRBV20-1	SARMSGSVVDTQY
TRBJ1-2	TRBV10-3	AISASNDNNYGYT
TRBJ2-7	TRBV6-5	ASSRQGHSYGQY
TRBJ1-2	TRBV7-2	ASSFSQANYGYT
TRBJ2-5	TRBV20-1	SARMTRGARETQY
TRBJ2-2	TRBV7-8	ARSLASLAGGPFHSTGELF
TRBJ2-1	TRBV12-3/TRBV12-4	ASSLGAGGNEQF
TRBJ1-5	TRBV12-3/TRBV12-4	ATNLAGQPQH
TRBJ2-7	TRBV28	ATFPTGEVYEQY
TRBJ1-2	TRBV6-5	ASRSFLGYT
TRBJ1-2	TRBV4-1	ASSQKREQGASGYGYT
TRBJ2-1	TRBV5-1	ASSLSRSAGPRSYNEQF
TRBJ2-7	TRBV5-1	ASSLASQREQY
TRBJ1-2	TRBV30	AWRTGTGGNYGYT
TRBJ2-1	TRBV12-3/TRBV12-4	ASSSSGTLANEQF
TRBJ2-1	TRBV20-1	SAIPLGDSYNEQF
TRBJ2-1	TRBV30	AWSVGGQGSNEQF
TRBJ2-4	TRBV20-1	SARPSGEAKNIQY
TRBJ2-5	TRBV12-3/TRBV12-4	ASSGTSGDESQY
-	TRBV5-1	ASSLVGHGYEQY
TRBJ2-4	TRBV10-3	AISEYSGRSNIQY
TRBJ2-5	TRBV6-5	ASSGGSREQY
TRBJ2-1	TRBV28	ASSPNDRGNYNEQF
TRBJ2-7	TRBV20-1	SASGSGYEQY
TRBJ1-2	TRBV7-8	ASSPGQGRGGGYT
TRBJ2-4	TRBV5-1	ASSSTLLGQPRPHVKMIQY
TRBJ1-1	TRBV9	ASSVGGRSEAF
TRBJ2-1	TRBV27	ASSLKRVYNEQF
TRBJ1-2	TRBV7-9	ASSFLQGADGYT
TRBJ2-3	TRBV7-7	ASSAGLAGGDDTQY
TRBJ2-5	TRBV7-2	ASSLSGDTQETQY
TRBJ1-2	TRBV12-3/TRBV12-4	ASSLSGSRGANYGYT
TRBJ2-7	TRBV6-5	ASTRFAGRDSYEQY
TRBJ2-5	TRBV24-1	ATSEGGKETQY
TRBJ2-5	TRBV15	ATSRKTSWEETQY
TRBJ1-2	TRBV29-1	SVEERYGYT
TRBJ2-1	TRBV5-1	ASSSRGQGMIHEQF
TRBJ2-1	TRBV15	ATSGSLSLEQF
TRBJ2-7	TRBV9	ASSVDAGSYEQY
TRBJ2-5	TRBV2	ASMGKVATGQY
TRBJ2-1	TRBV27	ASSLVPSGYNEQF
TRBJ2-3	TRBV4-3	ASSQEGTDADTQY
TRBJ2-7	TRBV11-2	ASSLGGAGGPSYEQY
TRBJ2-1	TRBV9	ASSVEGGAASSYNEQF
TRBJ2-1	TRBV5-6	ASSDPRSLNEQF
TRBJ2-1	TRBV29-1	SVDRGARVGEQF
TRBJ2-3	TRBV29-1	SADSGATDTQY